This TCR beta chain originates from a study of blood T cell repertoires in COVID-19. Overall study context: Acute and convalescent COVID-19 samples came from the United States, Italy and Spain. T cells, B-cell-depleted T cells, or PBMCs provided the cDNA or gDNA that served as material.

Per germline, CDR1 SGHRS and CDR2 YFSETQ. J lost 3 bases, V lost 4 bases, and 11 bases had no gene match. The CDR3 runs 16 residues. This clone was seen more than once but under ten times. Original processing notes: The authors estimated nucleated cell counts from reference gene primer amplification. Clones were read by immunoSEQ multiplex PCR, and TCRdb kept only the in-frame ones, dropping some. The D gene and trimming were derived from the DNA, and the V and J assignments and clone size from that table. The sample lists over 250,000 clones; about 85% were seen once. This chain joins TRBV5-1 and TRBJ1-1; 8 bases are a match to TRBD1. Specimen: peripheral blood. This receptor was identified in a human donor in a cohort sampled during active COVID-19. The CDR3, as DNA: TGCGCCAGCAGCGTCCGACAGGGGATGGGGTACACTGAAGCTTTCTTT. Encoded protein: CASSVRQGMGYTEAFF.